Listed here are 15 T cell receptor delta chains from one sample, sequenced in a study of γδ T cells in repeated Plasmodium falciparum infection (dated by TCRdb to the early 2020s). Vgamma9/Vdelta2+ and Vdelta2-negative gammadelta T cell populations were flow-sorted from peripheral blood mononuclear cells for bulk TCR repertoire analysis. The receptor library was made with multiplex PCR. Sequenced using an Illumina MiSeq. Via CATT, TCRdb reprocessed the public reads, and rows with identical DNA were then joined. The sample records some 51,000 delta-chain clones, roughly 2% of which are singletons. The top ten constitute roughly 25% of the sample. Sequenced sample: gamma-delta T cells from blood. The receptors were gathered from a pool of human donors (malaria-infected and uninfected, not separated).

This clone was recorded many times. The protein recorded in TCRdb matches a much larger clone and deviates from this DNA's translation at residue 10, suggesting a read error; the protein here is obtained by translating the DNA. The V call is TRDV1, the J call TRDJ1; D uncertain. CDR1 and CDR2 from the germline V gene are TSWWSYY and QGS. With 4 bases removed from V and 0 bases from J, the gap between germline ends came to 24 bases. The CDR3 spans 19 residues. This chain's CDR3 is CALGVPAGGPWTYTDKLIF. The CDR3 DNA sequence: TGTGCTCTTGGGGTGCCGGCGGGTGGACCGTGGACTTACACCGATAAACTCATCTTT.

This clone came up a few times. The protein in TCRdb stems from a much larger clone and differs at residue 5 from this DNA's translation, likely a read error; here the protein is translated from the DNA. The CDR3 is CACDPVQRNTDKLIF. The CDR3 DNA reads as TGTGCCTGTGACCCCGTCCAGCGTAACACCGATAAACTCATCTTT. The V call is TRDV2, the J call TRDJ1; D gene ambiguous. Per germline, CDR1 GEAIGNYY and CDR2 EKD. The CDR3 is made up of 15 amino acids. V gave up 3 bases and J gave up 0 bases, with 13 bases separating them.

As for this clone: A far larger clone is only one base removed, so a read error is likely. Other DNA variants within this sample encode the same CDR3. This rearrangement joins TRDV1 to TRDJ1, with a tentative D call TRDD3 (7 bases). TCRdb records no J gene; here it was assigned by comparing the DNA to germline. Per germline, CDR1 TSWWSYY and CDR2 QGS. The CDR3 is 22 residues long. With 9 bases removed from V and 4 bases from J, the gap between germline ends came to 42 bases. The chain's CDR3 is CALGPALFLGLLGTPGGDKLIF. Written as DNA, the CDR3 is TGTGCTCTCGGGCCCGCCCTCTTCCTCGGACTACTGGGGACGCCGGGGGGCGATAAACTCATCTTT.

Ten or more counts support this clone. This DNA translates differently at residue 18 from the TCRdb protein, which is that of a much larger clone; a read error is likely, and the protein shown is the DNA's own translation. This chain connects TRDV1 to TRDJ1, with a possible D match to TRDD2 (7 bases). Germline-derived CDR1 and CDR2 are TSWWSYY and QGS. This CDR3 comprises 19 residues. The CDR3: CALGKAIFLLGWGWNKLTF. The CDR3 DNA reads as TGTGCTCTTGGGAAGGCCATATTCCTACTCGGCTGGGGATGGAATAAACTCACCTTT.

This clone was seen at least ten times. TCRdb's protein for this DNA is that of a much larger clone and differs from the translation at residue 14, likely a read error; the protein shown is the DNA translation. V is TRDV2 and J is TRDJ1, with D perhaps being TRDD2 or TRDD3 (5 bases each). Here the J gene came from matching the DNA to germline, since TCRdb omits it. V was shortened by 3 bases and J by 1 base, with 29 bases between the two germline ends. The germline gives CDR1 GEAIGNYY, CDR2 EKD. This CDR3 spans 20 amino acids. CDR3 loop: CACDSVAVRGASLCTDKLIF. In DNA, the CDR3 is TGTGCCTGTGACTCGGTCGCCGTTCGGGGGGCTTCCCTGTGCACCGATAAACTCATCTTT.

Only a few counts were recorded for this clone. The protein in TCRdb stems from a much larger clone and differs at residue 4 from this DNA's translation, likely a read error; here the protein is translated from the DNA. This rearrangement joins TRDV2 to TRDJ3; the match to TRDD3 covers 7 bases. As TCRdb names no J gene, one was assigned here on the basis of a DNA match to germline. V lost 5 bases and J lost 0; bases outside the gene matches: 18. Germline CDR1 GEAIGNYY, CDR2 EKD. CDR3 length equals 21 residues. This CDR3 reads CACGTVLGSPPSSWDTRQMFF. The DNA for the CDR3 is TGTGCCTGTGGCACGGTACTGGGGTCACCTCCTAGCTCCTGGGACACCCGACAGATGTTTTTC.

This clone was found a few times. The protein recorded in TCRdb matches a much larger clone and deviates from this DNA's translation at residue 3, suggesting a read error; the protein here is obtained by translating the DNA. The J gene is TRDJ1, the V gene TRDV2; 11 positions agree with TRDD3. Assignment of the J gene here rests on matching the DNA to germline, because TCRdb gives none. The CDR3 has 21 residues. CDR1 and CDR2 (germline): GEAIGNYY, EKD. CDR3 sequence (DNA): TGTGCCCGTGACACCGAAAGGGTTCTTACTGGGGGATATCCGTACACCGATAAACTCATCTTT. This codes for CARDTERVLTGGYPYTDKLIF.

As concerns this clone: This DNA's translation differs at residue 16 from TCRdb's protein, which comes from a much larger clone; a read error is likely, and the protein shown is translated from the DNA. The V gene is TRDV2, the J gene TRDJ3; 8 bases agree with TRDD3. The J gene, missing from TCRdb, was assigned here through DNA to germline matching. The CDR3 runs 22 residues. CDR1 is GEAIGNYY, CDR2 EKD, per germline. CDR3 region: CACDTVSLGETNGVWGTRQMFF. The CDR3 DNA reads as TGTGCCTGTGACACCGTGTCCCTGGGGGAGACAAACGGGGTCTGGGGCACCCGACAGATGTTTTTC.

This clone has a count of ten or more. The protein in TCRdb stems from a much larger clone and differs at residue 11 from this DNA's translation, likely a read error; here the protein is translated from the DNA. This sequence joins TRDV2 and TRDJ1; no definite D call. Here the J gene was assigned by germline matching of the DNA, as TCRdb has none. The V gene lost 0 bases and the J gene lost 1 base, with 17 bases spanning the gap. This CDR3 comprises 17 residues. CDR1 is GEAIGNYY and CDR2 is EKD in the germline V gene. The CDR3 coding sequence is TGTGCCTGTGACACCGTCGATAAAGGTACACGCACCGATAAACTCATCTTT. It yields the protein CACDTVDKGTRTDKLIF.

This clone was observed a handful of times. This likely traces to a read error, being one base from a far larger clone. Other DNA variants within this sample encode the same CDR3. The rearrangement joins TRDV1 to TRDJ1, with D maybe TRDD2 (7 bases). As TCRdb names no J gene, one was assigned here on the basis of a DNA match to germline. CDR3 length equals 21 residues. CDR1 TSWWSYY and CDR2 QGS come from the germline V gene. DNA for the CDR3: TGTGCCCTTGGGGAAGCGGGCTTCCTATTCACCCGCCGGGTACTGGGCCCTAAACTCATCTTT. The encoded protein is CALGEAGFLFTRRVLGPKLIF.

With respect to this clone: This likely stems from a read error, as it lies one base from a far larger clone. Other DNA variants within this sample encode the same CDR3. DNA of the CDR3: TGTGCTCTTGGGGAGCTTCAATTCCTACGATGGGGGGTCCCTTTGACAGCACAACTCTTCTTT. Translating it yields CALGELQFLRWGVPLTAQLFF. V usage is TRDV1 and J usage is TRDJ2, with a possible D match to TRDD2 (7 bases). Since TCRdb gives no J gene, matching the DNA to germline was used here to assign it. V dropped 3 bases and J dropped 0 bases, with 26 bases sitting between them. The CDR3 length is 21 residues. Germline CDR1 reads TSWWSYY; CDR2 reads QGS.

In its sample, this clone was seen a few times. For this DNA, TCRdb reports the protein of a much larger clone, which diverges at residue 15, most likely from a read error; the protein presented here is translated directly from the DNA. J is TRDJ1 and V is TRDV1; D is perhaps TRDD2 or TRDD3 (6 bases each). As TCRdb names no J gene, one was assigned here on the basis of a DNA match to germline. CDR1 and CDR2 from the germline V gene are TSWWSYY and QGS. V was cut by 4 bases and J by 1 base, with 31 bases left in between. This CDR3 has 21 amino acids. CDR3 DNA: TGTGCTCTTGGGGTCCTACTATCATACTGGGCGAATGGTCCGTGCACCGATAAACTCATCTTT. Amino acid sequence: CALGVLLSYWANGPCTDKLIF.

As concerns this clone: The protein in TCRdb stems from a much larger clone and differs at residue 5 from this DNA's translation, likely a read error; here the protein is translated from the DNA. The V gene is TRDV2, the J gene TRDJ1; 11 bases are shared with TRDD3. The J gene, not given by TCRdb, was assigned here from a germline match of the nucleotide sequence. The V and J ends lost 2 bases and 5 bases, in that order; junction bases with no gene match: 12. Germline V gives CDR1 GEAIGNYY, CDR2 EKD. The CDR3 is 17 amino acids. This chain's CDR3 is CACDIVGVLGDKDKLIF. The CDR3, as DNA: TGTGCCTGTGACATCGTCGGAGTACTGGGGGATAAGGATAAACTCATCTTT.

This clone turned up a few times. The protein in TCRdb stems from a much larger clone and differs at residue 14 from this DNA's translation, likely a read error; here the protein is translated from the DNA. This chain joins TRDV1 and TRDJ1; 11 nucleotides align to TRDD3. TCRdb is silent on the J gene; assignment here came from matching the DNA to germline. Germline CDR1 and CDR2: TSWWSYY and QGS. The CDR3 loop spans 20 amino acids. The junction had 15 bases not matched to a gene; V was cut back by 2 bases and J by 1 base. The CDR3 protein is CALGEWGVLDWGISTDKLIF. For the CDR3, the DNA is TGTGCTCTTGGGGAATGGGGTGTACTCGACTGGGGGATATCCACCGATAAACTCATCTTT.

This clone was counted only a few times. This DNA's translation differs at residue 13 from TCRdb's protein, which comes from a much larger clone; a read error is likely, and the protein shown is translated from the DNA. Here the V gene is TRDV2, but the J gene went uncalled. This CDR3 is built from 15 residues. Germline V gives CDR1 GEAIGNYY, CDR2 EKD. The DNA of the CDR3 is TGTGCCTGTGACACCGTGGGTCCCCACACCGATAAACCCATCTTT. Translating gives CACDTVGPHTDKPIF.